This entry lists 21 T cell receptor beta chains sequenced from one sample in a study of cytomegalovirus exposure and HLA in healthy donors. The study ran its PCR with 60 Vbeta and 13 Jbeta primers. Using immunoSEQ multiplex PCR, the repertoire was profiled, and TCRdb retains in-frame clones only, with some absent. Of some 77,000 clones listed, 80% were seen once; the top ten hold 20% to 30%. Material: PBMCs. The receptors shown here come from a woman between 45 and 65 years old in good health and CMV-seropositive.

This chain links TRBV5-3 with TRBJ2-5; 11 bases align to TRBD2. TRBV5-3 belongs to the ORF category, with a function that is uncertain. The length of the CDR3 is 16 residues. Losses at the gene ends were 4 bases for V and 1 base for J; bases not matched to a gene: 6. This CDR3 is CARSGRLAGGQETQYF. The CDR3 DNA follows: TGTGCCAGAAGCGGGAGGCTAGCGGGGGGCCAAGAGACCCAGTACTTC.

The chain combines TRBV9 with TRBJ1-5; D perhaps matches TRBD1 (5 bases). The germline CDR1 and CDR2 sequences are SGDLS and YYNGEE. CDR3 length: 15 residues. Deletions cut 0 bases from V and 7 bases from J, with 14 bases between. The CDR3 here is CASSVAPQGPQPQHF. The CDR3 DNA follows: TGTGCCAGCAGCGTAGCCCCCCAGGGTCCACAGCCCCAGCATTTT.

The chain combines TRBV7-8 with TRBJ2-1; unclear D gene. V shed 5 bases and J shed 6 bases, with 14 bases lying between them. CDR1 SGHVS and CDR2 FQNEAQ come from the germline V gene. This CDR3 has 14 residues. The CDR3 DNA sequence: TGTGCCAGCAGCCGCAATGAACTTTCCAATGAGCAGTTCTTC. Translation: CASSRNELSNEQFF. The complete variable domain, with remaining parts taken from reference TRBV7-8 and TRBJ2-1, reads GAGVSQSPRYKVAKRGQDVALRCDPISGHVSLFWYQQALGQGPEFLTYFQNEAQLDKSGLPSDRFFAERPEGSVSTLKIQRTQQEDSAVYLCASSRNELSNEQFFGPGTRLTVL.

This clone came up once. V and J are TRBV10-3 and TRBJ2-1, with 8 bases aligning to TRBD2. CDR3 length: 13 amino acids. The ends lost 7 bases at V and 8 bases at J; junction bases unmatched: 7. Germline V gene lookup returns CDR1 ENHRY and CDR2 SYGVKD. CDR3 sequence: CAITPGLGDEQFF. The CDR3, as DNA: TGTGCCATCACCCCGGGACTAGGGGATGAGCAGTTCTTC.

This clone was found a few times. CDR3 in amino acids: CASKEQGTVGYEQYF. As DNA, the CDR3 is TGTGCCAGCAAAGAGCAGGGTACAGTAGGCTACGAGCAGTACTTC. V gene TRBV2 combines with J gene TRBJ2-7, with a tentative D call TRBD1 (5 bases). The CDR3 has 15 residues. Trimming pared 7 bases from V and 3 bases from J, leaving 19 bases between. Germline V gene sequence: CDR1 SNHLY, CDR2 FYNNEI.

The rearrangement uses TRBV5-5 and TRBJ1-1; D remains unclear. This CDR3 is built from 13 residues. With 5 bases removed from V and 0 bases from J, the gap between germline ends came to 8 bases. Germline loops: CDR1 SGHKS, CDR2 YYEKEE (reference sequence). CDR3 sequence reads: CASRLFVNTEAFF. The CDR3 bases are TGTGCCAGCAGGTTATTCGTGAACACTGAAGCTTTCTTT.

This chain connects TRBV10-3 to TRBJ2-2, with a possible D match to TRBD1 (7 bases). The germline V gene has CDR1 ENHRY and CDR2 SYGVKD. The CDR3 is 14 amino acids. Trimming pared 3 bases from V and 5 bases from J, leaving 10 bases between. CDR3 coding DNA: TGTGCCATCAGTGACAGGGGGGAGACCGGGGAGCTGTTTTTT. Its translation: CAISDRGETGELFF.

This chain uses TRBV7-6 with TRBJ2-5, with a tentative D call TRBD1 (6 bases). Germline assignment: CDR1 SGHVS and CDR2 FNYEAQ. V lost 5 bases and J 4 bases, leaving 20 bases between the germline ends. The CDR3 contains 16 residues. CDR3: CASSQRSLGARETQYF. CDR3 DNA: TGTGCCAGCAGCCAAAGAAGTTTGGGGGCCCGAGAGACCCAGTACTTC.

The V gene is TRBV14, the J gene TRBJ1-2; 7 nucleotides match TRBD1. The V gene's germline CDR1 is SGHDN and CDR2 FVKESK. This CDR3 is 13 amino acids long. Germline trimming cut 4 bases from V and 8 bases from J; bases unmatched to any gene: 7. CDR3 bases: TGTGCCAGCAGCCCTGACAGGGACCGGGGCTACACCTTC. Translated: CASSPDRDRGYTF. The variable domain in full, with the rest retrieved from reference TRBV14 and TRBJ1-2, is EAGVTQFPSHSVIEKGQTVTLRCDPISGHDNLYWYRRVMGKEIKFLLHFVKESKQDESGMPNNRFLAERTGGTYSTLKVQPAELEDSGVYFCASSPDRDRGYTFGSGTRLTVV.

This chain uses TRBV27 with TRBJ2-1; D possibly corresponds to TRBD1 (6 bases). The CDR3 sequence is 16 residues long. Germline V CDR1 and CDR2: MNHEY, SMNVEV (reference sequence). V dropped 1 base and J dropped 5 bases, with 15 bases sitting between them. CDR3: CASSLLTQGRNNEQFF. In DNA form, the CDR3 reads TGTGCCAGCAGTTTATTGACGCAGGGGCGAAACAATGAGCAGTTCTTC.

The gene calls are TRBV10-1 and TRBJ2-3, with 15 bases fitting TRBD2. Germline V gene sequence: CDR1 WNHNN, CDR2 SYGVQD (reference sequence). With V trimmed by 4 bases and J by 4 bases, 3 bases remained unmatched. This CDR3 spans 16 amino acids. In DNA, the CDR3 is TGCGCCAGCAGTGGATGGACTAGCGGGAGGGCAGATACGCAGTATTTT. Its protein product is CASSGWTSGRADTQYF.

As DNA, the CDR3 is TGTGCCAGCAGCCCGACAGGGCTTGAGCAGTTCTTC. Translated: CASSPTGLEQFF. The chain is built from TRBV9 and TRBJ2-1; 7 nucleotides agree with TRBD1. There are 12 residues in the CDR3. Germline assignment: CDR1 SGDLS and CDR2 YYNGEE. V shed 4 bases, J shed 9 bases, and the junction held 4 bases outside the gene matches.

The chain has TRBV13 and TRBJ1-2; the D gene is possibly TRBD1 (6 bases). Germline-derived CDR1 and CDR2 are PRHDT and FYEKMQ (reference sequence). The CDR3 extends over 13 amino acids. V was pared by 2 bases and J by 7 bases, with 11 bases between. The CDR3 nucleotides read TGTGCCAGCAGCTTACTACAGGGTGGTGGCTACACCTTC. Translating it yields CASSLLQGGGYTF.

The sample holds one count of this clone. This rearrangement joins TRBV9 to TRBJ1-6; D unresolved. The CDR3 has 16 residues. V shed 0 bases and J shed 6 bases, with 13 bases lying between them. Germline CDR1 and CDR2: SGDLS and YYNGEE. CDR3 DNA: TGTGCCAGCAGCGTAGGGGCCCAGGCGATTAATTCACCCCTCCACTTT. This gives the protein CASSVGAQAINSPLHF.

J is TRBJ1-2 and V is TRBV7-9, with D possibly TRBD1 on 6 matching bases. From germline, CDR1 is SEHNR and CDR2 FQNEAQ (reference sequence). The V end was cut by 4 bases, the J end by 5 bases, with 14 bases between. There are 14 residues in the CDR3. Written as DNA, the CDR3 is TGTGCCAGCAGCTATGGACAGAATACTTATGGCTACACCTTC. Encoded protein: CASSYGQNTYGYTF.

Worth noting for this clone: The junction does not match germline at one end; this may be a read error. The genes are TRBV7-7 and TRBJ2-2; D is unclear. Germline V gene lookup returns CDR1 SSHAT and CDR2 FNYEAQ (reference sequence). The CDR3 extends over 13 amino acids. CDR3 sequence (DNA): TGTGCTAGCAGCTCGAGAGAGTCCCGGGAGCTGTTTTTT. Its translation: CASSSRESRELFF.

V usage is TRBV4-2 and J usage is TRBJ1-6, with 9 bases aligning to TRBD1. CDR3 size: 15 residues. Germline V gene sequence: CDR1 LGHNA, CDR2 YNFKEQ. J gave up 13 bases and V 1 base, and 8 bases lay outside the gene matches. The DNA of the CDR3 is TGTGCCAGCAGCCAAGTTCGGGACAGGGCTTCGCCCCTCCACTTT. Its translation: CASSQVRDRASPLHF.

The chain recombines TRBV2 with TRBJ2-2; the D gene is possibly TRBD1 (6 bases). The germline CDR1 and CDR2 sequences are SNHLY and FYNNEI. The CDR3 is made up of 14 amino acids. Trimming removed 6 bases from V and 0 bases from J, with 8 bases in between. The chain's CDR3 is CASRAGANTGELFF. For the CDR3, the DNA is TGTGCCAGCAGAGCAGGGGCGAACACCGGGGAGCTGTTTTTT.

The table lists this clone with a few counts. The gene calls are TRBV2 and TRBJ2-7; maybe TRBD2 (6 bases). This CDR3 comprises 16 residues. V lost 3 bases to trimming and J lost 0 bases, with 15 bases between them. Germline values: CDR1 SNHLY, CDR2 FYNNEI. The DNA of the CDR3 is TGTGCCAGCAGTGATGTCCACGGGGGAGTCTCCTACGAGCAGTACTTC. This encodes CASSDVHGGVSYEQYF.

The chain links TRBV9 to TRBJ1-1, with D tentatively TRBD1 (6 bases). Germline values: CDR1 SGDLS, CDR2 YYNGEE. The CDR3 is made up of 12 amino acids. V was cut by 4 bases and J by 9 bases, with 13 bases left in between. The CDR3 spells CASSQGSGKAFF. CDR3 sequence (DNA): TGTGCCAGCAGCCAGGGGTCAGGGAAAGCTTTCTTT.

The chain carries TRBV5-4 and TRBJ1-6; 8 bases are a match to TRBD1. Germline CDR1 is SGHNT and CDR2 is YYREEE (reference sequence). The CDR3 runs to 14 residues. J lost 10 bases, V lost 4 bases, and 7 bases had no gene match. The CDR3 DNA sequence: TGTGCCAGCAGCACCGCAGGGGGCAACTCACCCCTCCACTTT. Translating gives CASSTAGGNSPLHF.